This T cell receptor beta chain is drawn from a study of long-term antiretroviral therapy in people with HIV. Across the whole study: By about a decade, the earliest samples predate the 2015 immediate-ART recommendation.

Study-wide points: Whereas controls had wider CDR3 length ranges, HIV repertoires had narrower ones.

About this clone itself: Its antigen is unknown.

They ran version v3.0 of the immunoSEQ assay at survey level. Some clones are missing from TCRdb's copy, which holds only in-frame ones; the method was immunoSEQ multiplex PCR. The sample records 20,000 or so clones, about three quarters being singletons. Every sample had 1-10 million cryopreserved PBMC in it before DNA extraction. The CDR3 loop spans 15 amino acids. The V end lost 5 bases, the J end lost 0 bases, and 13 bases lay between the germline ends. CDR1 is MGHRA and CDR2 is YSYEKL in the germline V gene. This specimen consisted of unsorted PBMCs, obtained 2.9 years after starting antiretroviral therapy. V gene TRBV4-1 combines with J gene TRBJ1-1, with TRBD1 as a possible D gene (5 bases). The TCR was taken from a woman under 40 with HIV. CDR3 loop: CASSGRDALNTEAFF. The CDR3 nucleotides are TGCGCCAGCAGCGGACGGGACGCTTTGAACACTGAAGCTTTCTTT.